This T cell receptor beta chain comes out of a study of CXCR3-negative and CXCR3-positive naive CD8 T cells. Whole-study results and caveats: In both naive subsets diversity was comparably high, whereas memory CD8+ cells showed much lower diversity. In cryopreserved cells, CXCR3 expression partially decreased, and fresh PBMCs were used in most assays. Researchers reported similar TRBV-TRBJ usage in naive CXCR3-negative and CXCR3-positive cells, though memory differed.

CDR3 length: 17 amino acids. Germline V lookup: CDR1 SGHVS, CDR2 FQNEAQ. Sorting was done in triplicate for each CD8+ T cell subset (roughly 300,000 cells each). As for this clonotype: Its antigen is not identified.

UMI-labeled 5' RACE yielded the TRB cDNA libraries. TCRdb reprocessed the 5' RACE reads; each CDR3 protein has one entry and no DNA is given. The listing records 45,000 to 65,000 distinct CDR3 sequences. The origin of this receptor is a human donor in good health. Some clones in this sample may be carry-over from other donors' samples. The material sequenced was memory CD8+ T cells from blood. V gene TRBV7-8 combines with J gene TRBJ2-7; the TCRdb D gene call, TRBD2, has no DNA to confirm it. The chain's CDR3 is CASSFSSGAPTIYEQYF.